What follows are 32 T cell receptor beta chains derived from one specimen sequenced in a study of Graves' ophthalmopathy and Graves' hyperthyroidism. Transcripts of RNA were the source for amplifying TCR beta CDR3 regions. HTBI-primed RT-PCR formed the first round, and a multiplex PCR formed the second. TCRdb reprocessed the multiplex PCR reads via MiXCR and lists one record per CDR3 protein. The sample yields about 370,000 distinct CDR3 sequences, about a sixth seen once. The sequencing sample was made of peripheral blood. These receptors originate from an adult woman with stable Graves' hyperthyroidism.

The rearrangement uses TRBV12-3 or TRBV12-4 and TRBJ2-5; weak D call: TRBD2 (5 bases). V lost 9 bases to trimming and J lost 1 base, with 12 bases between them. CDR3 length: 13 residues. The CDR3 is CASGSAAQETQYF. CDR3 sequence (DNA): TGTGCCAGTGGGTCAGCGGCCCAAGAGACCCAGTACTTC.

This clonotype was found many times. The chain couples TRBV20-1 to TRBJ1-2; TRBD1 is a possible D gene (6 bases). Germline V gives CDR1 DFQATT, CDR2 SNEGSKA (reference sequence). The CDR3 is 19 residues long. V was cut by 2 bases and J by 4 bases, with 29 bases left in between. CDR3 in amino acids: CSARSGVRDNTLLGYGYTF. Here the CDR3 DNA reads TGCAGTGCTAGATCCGGGGTGAGGGACAACACGTTACTTGGCTATGGCTACACCTTC.

This clonotype was observed many times. The rearrangement joins TRBV20-1 to TRBJ1-5; possible D gene TRBD1, 5 bases. The V end was cut by 3 bases, the J end by 4 bases, with 22 bases between. This CDR3 region has 17 residues. The germline gives CDR1 DFQATT, CDR2 SNEGSKA (reference sequence). In DNA, the CDR3 is TGCAGTGCTAGGGCCGATGGGGTTGCGGGGGTAAATCAGCCCCAGCATTTT. Its translation: CSARADGVAGVNQPQHF.

This clonotype was recorded at least ten times. The chain links TRBV12-3 or TRBV12-4 to TRBJ2-5, with D perhaps TRBD2 (5 bases). The CDR3 length is 14 residues. Trimming took 6 bases from V and 2 from J, leaving 13 bases between them. CDR3 loop: CASSHPRTQETQYF. The CDR3 DNA is TGTGCCAGCAGCCACCCCCGGACTCAAGAGACCCAGTACTTC.

Worth noting for this clonotype: This may arise from a read error, as a much more abundant clone is one base away. The rearrangement links TRBV7-2 to TRBJ2-7; the match to TRBD2 covers 13 bases. The CDR3 totals 15 residues. J lost 4 bases, V lost 4 bases, and 4 bases had no gene match. Germline values: CDR1 SGHTA, CDR2 FQGNSA. DNA for the CDR3: TGTGCCAGCAGCTCGGGACTAGCGGGACTATACGAGCAGTACTTC. It codes for CASSSGLAGLYEQYF.

This clonotype was detected many times. V is TRBV12-3 or TRBV12-4 and J is TRBJ2-4; D possibly uses TRBD1 or TRBD2 (6 bases each). The ends were cut back, 3 bases at V and 8 bases at J, with 20 bases in the middle. The CDR3 has 16 amino acids. The CDR3 spells CASSLRGARSRDIQYF. Here the CDR3 DNA reads TGTGCCAGCAGTTTGAGGGGGGCACGGAGTAGGGACATTCAGTACTTC.

This clonotype has at least ten counts. The V call is TRBV3-1, the J call TRBJ2-7, with D possibly matching TRBD2 (5 bases). Germline assignment: CDR1 LGHDT and CDR2 YNNKEL (reference sequence). Trimming removed 3 bases from V and 3 bases from J, with 9 bases in between. The CDR3 totals 13 residues. The CDR3 coding sequence is TGTGCCAGCAGCCATGCCGGAGGCTACGAGCAGTACTTC. Protein product: CASSHAGGYEQYF.

The chain recombines TRBV12-3 or TRBV12-4 with TRBJ1-1; D is unclear. The CDR3 totals 14 residues. V lost 6 bases to trimming and J lost 1 base, with 12 bases between them. The CDR3 DNA sequence: TGTGCCAGCAGGCAAGGGATCCGGAACACTGAAGCTTTCTTT. It translates to CASRQGIRNTEAFF.

V usage is TRBV18 and J usage is TRBJ1-5; D call uncertain. Trimming took off 2 bases at V and 3 bases at J, with 14 bases between the two ends. CDR1 KGHSH and CDR2 LQKENI come from the germline V gene. This CDR3 has 16 amino acids. The CDR3 bases are TGTGCCAGCTCACCAAATTTGGACGGATCCAATCAGCCCCAGCATTTT. Its protein product is CASSPNLDGSNQPQHF. The complete variable domain, with remaining parts taken from reference TRBV18 and TRBJ1-5, reads NAGVMQNPRHLVRRRGQEARLRCSPMKGHSHVYWYRQLPEEGLKFMVYLQKENIIDESGMPKERFSAEFPKEGPSILRIQQVVRGDSAAYFCASSPNLDGSNQPQHFGDGTRLSIL.

This clonotype was seen at least ten times. The chain recombines TRBV27 with TRBJ2-5; unclear D gene. V dropped 4 bases and J dropped 7 bases, with 13 bases sitting between them. Germline CDR1 and CDR2: MNHEY and SMNVEV (reference sequence). The CDR3 has 13 residues. CDR3: CASSYSVGGTQYF. The CDR3 DNA sequence: TGTGCCAGCAGTTATTCGGTCGGTGGGACCCAGTACTTC.

This clonotype occurred many times. The V call is TRBV6-5, the J call TRBJ2-5; D remains ambiguous. CDR3 length: 14 residues. Germline-derived CDR1 and CDR2 are MNHEY and SVGAGI. The ends were cut back, 0 bases at V and 5 bases at J, with 10 bases in the middle. CDR3 nucleotide sequence: TGTGCCAGCAGTTACTCCCGGAACATGGAGACCCAGTACTTC. This gives the protein CASSYSRNMETQYF.

V usage is TRBV2 and J usage is TRBJ2-5, with 11 bases fitting TRBD2. Trimming at V came to 4 bases and at J to 1 base, leaving 2 bases not matched to a gene. CDR1 is SNHLY and CDR2 is FYNNEI in the germline V gene. The CDR3 loop spans 15 amino acids. The CDR3 reads CASSGLAGGQETQYF. CDR3 bases: TGTGCCAGCAGTGGGCTAGCGGGGGGCCAAGAGACCCAGTACTTC.

This clonotype was counted a single time. The chain recombines TRBV27 with TRBJ2-7; D is unclear. CDR1 MNHEY and CDR2 SMNVEV come from the germline V gene (reference sequence). With 5 bases removed from V and 10 bases from J, the gap between germline ends came to 18 bases. The CDR3 has 13 amino acids. For the CDR3, the DNA is TGTGCCAGCAGTGCGGTAGGCCCTGGCGATCAGTACTTC. Translating it yields CASSAVGPGDQYF.

The table lists this clonotype with many counts. The chain combines TRBV6-1 with TRBJ1-2; the D gene is possibly TRBD1 (6 bases). CDR1 and CDR2 (germline): MNHNS, SASEGT. The V end was cut by 5 bases, the J end by 6 bases, with 16 bases between. CDR3 length: 14 residues. CDR3 region: CASSSRGRINGYTF. CDR3 DNA sequence: TGTGCCAGCAGTAGCCGGGGGCGAATTAATGGCTACACCTTC.

The V call is TRBV6-2 or TRBV6-3, the J call TRBJ1-1, with 8 bases matching TRBD1. The length of the CDR3 is 19 residues. CDR1 is MNHEY, CDR2 SVGEGT, per germline. Trimming took 2 bases from V and 0 from J; bases not matched to a gene: 14. This CDR3 is CASSYGEPGTGVMNTEAFF. The CDR3 DNA sequence: TGTGCCAGCAGTTACGGAGAGCCCGGGACAGGAGTCATGAACACTGAAGCTTTCTTT.

This chain joins TRBV12-3 or TRBV12-4 and TRBJ2-6; D perhaps matches TRBD2 (5 bases). The V and J ends lost 6 bases and 0 bases respectively, with 9 bases between them. The CDR3 is made up of 15 amino acids. The CDR3 spells CASRGDSSGANVLTF. DNA of the CDR3: TGTGCCAGCAGGGGAGATAGCTCTGGGGCCAACGTCCTGACTTTC.

The chain combines TRBV30 with TRBJ1-1; tentatively, D is TRBD1 (5 bases). CDR3 length: 11 amino acids. V shed 0 bases and J shed 6 bases, with 5 bases lying between them. Germline CDR1 is GTSNPN and CDR2 is SVGIG (reference sequence). The CDR3 DNA reads as TGTGCCTGGAGTGTGGGGCCTGAAGCTTTCTTT. Translated, it gives CAWSVGPEAFF.

This clonotype was counted many times. The chain has TRBV20-1 and TRBJ2-5, with D tentatively TRBD2 (6 bases). The CDR3 sequence is 11 residues long. Germline V gives CDR1 DFQATT, CDR2 SNEGSKA (reference sequence). V lost 4 bases to trimming and J lost 5 bases, with 8 bases between them. CDR3 region: CSATGRETQYF. The CDR3 nucleotides read TGCAGTGCTACAGGGAGGGAGACCCAGTACTTC.

This clonotype appeared many times. The V and J genes are TRBV5-1 and TRBJ2-7; TRBD2 might be the D (5 bases). The CDR3 spans 15 residues. V was pared by 3 bases and J by 2 bases, with 15 bases between. Germline V lookup: CDR1 SGHRS, CDR2 YFSETQ. CDR3 protein: CASSWSEGPTYEQYF. In DNA form, the CDR3 reads TGCGCCAGCAGCTGGTCTGAGGGTCCCACCTACGAGCAGTACTTC.

This clonotype was recorded many times. The chain combines TRBV12-3 or TRBV12-4 with TRBJ2-7; TRBD1 matches 10 bases. The CDR3 totals 14 residues. V was clipped by 3 bases and J by 5 bases; unmatched bases: 4. The CDR3 protein is CASSFQDRGNEQYF. CDR3 DNA: TGTGCCAGCAGTTTTCAGGACAGGGGGAACGAGCAGTACTTC.

This clonotype was seen a few times. The chain carries TRBV20-1 and TRBJ2-7; 7 nucleotides line up with TRBD2. V was clipped by 3 bases and J by 4 bases; unmatched bases: 6. This CDR3 comprises 13 residues. Germline CDR1 and CDR2: DFQATT and SNEGSKA (reference sequence). The CDR3 loop is CSASKAGLYEQYF. The CDR3 nucleotides are TGCAGTGCTAGTAAAGCGGGACTGTACGAGCAGTACTTC.

This clonotype was found many times. The V gene is TRBV29-1, the J gene TRBJ2-5; TRBD1 agrees at 9 bases. The CDR3 is 13 residues long. Losses at the gene ends were 4 bases for V and 3 bases for J; bases not matched to a gene: 3. CDR1 SQVTM and CDR2 ANQGSEA come from the germline V gene. For the CDR3, the DNA is TGCAGCGTTGGACAGGGGGGGAAAGAGACCCAGTACTTC. This codes for CSVGQGGKETQYF.

In this sample, this clonotype turned up many times. This rearrangement joins TRBV12-3 or TRBV12-4 to TRBJ1-1, with D tentatively TRBD1 (5 bases). The CDR3 has 14 residues. Trimming left V 6 bases short and J 1 base short, with 12 bases between. The CDR3 is CASRQQAENTEAFF. CDR3 coding DNA: TGTGCCAGCAGACAACAGGCAGAGAACACTGAAGCTTTCTTT.

The chain links TRBV6-1 to TRBJ2-6, with D tentatively TRBD1 (6 bases). Germline CDR1 reads MNHNS; CDR2 reads SASEGT. V was trimmed by 8 bases and J by 2 bases, leaving 10 bases between them. There are 14 residues in the CDR3. The CDR3 DNA sequence: TGTGCCAGCGAAGGGGGTCCTGGGGCCAACGTCCTGACTTTC. Its protein product is CASEGGPGANVLTF.

A word on this clonotype: Being one base from a much bigger clone, this may be a read error. This chain joins TRBV5-1 and TRBJ1-2; D is uncertain. V was cut by 8 bases and J by 4 bases, with 12 bases left in between. CDR1 and CDR2 from the germline V gene are SGHRS and YFSETQ. This CDR3 is 12 amino acids long. CDR3 sequence: CASHREIYGYTF. CDR3 DNA sequence: TGCGCCAGTCACAGAGAGATCTATGGCTACACCTTC.

In regard to this clonotype: Given a much more abundant clone one base away, this may be a read error. V is TRBV9 and J is TRBJ2-5; either TRBD1 or TRBD2 may supply D (5 bases each). Looked up from germline, CDR1 is SGDLS and CDR2 is YYNGEE. The CDR3 is 15 amino acids. CDR3 loop: CASSVGWGYQDTQYF. The DNA for the CDR3 is TGTGCCAGCAGCGTCGGGTGGGGGTACCAAGATACCCAGTACTTC.

This sequence joins TRBV5-4 and TRBJ2-7, with 7 bases that match TRBD1. This CDR3 comprises 14 residues. Trimming took 4 bases from V and 5 from J; bases not matched to a gene: 9. Germline assignment: CDR1 SGHNT and CDR2 YYREEE (reference sequence). CDR3 DNA: TGTGCCAGCAGCATCAGACAGGGTATAGACGAGCAGTACTTC. Encoded protein: CASSIRQGIDEQYF. Together with reference TRBV5-4 and TRBJ2-7, the CDR3 gives the full variable domain: ETGVTQSPTHLIKTRGQQVTLRCSSQSGHNTVSWYQQALGQGPQFIFQYYREEENGRGNFPPRFSGLQFPNYSSELNVNALELDDSALYLCASSIRQGIDEQYFGPGTRLTVT.

On this clonotype: This could be a read error, since a much larger clone is one nucleotide away. The rearrangement uses TRBV20-1 and TRBJ1-1, with D uncertain. Germline CDR1 and CDR2: DFQATT and SNEGSKA (reference sequence). The length of the CDR3 is 10 residues. The CDR3 DNA reads as TGCAGTGCTAGAATCGCTGAAGCTTGCTTT. Protein: CSARIAEACF.

In its sample, this clonotype was seen many times. The genes are TRBV28 and TRBJ1-1; a possible D gene is TRBD1 (5 bases). Germline lookup yields CDR1 MDHEN and CDR2 SYDVKM. The germline V and J ends were trimmed by 6 bases and 10 bases, with 21 bases remaining between them. This CDR3 is built from 14 residues. The CDR3 reads CASSSPRGRDGAFF. As DNA, the CDR3 is TGTGCCAGCAGCTCACCAAGGGGTAGGGATGGAGCTTTCTTT. The full variable domain, with the rest looked up from reference TRBV28 and TRBJ1-1, is DVKVTQSSRYLVKRTGEKVFLECVQDMDHENMFWYRQDPGLGLRLIYFSYDVKMKEKGDIPEGYSVSREKKERFSLILESASTNQTSMYLCASSSPRGRDGAFFGQGTRLTVV.

Details on this clonotype: One junction end does not reproduce the germline sequence, and a read error may be involved. V and J are TRBV29-1 and TRBJ2-5; 9 positions agree with TRBD1. CDR1 is SQVTM and CDR2 is ANQGSEA in the germline V gene. This CDR3 is 14 amino acids long. The CDR3 spells CSAEGDRAQGTQYF. CDR3 DNA sequence: TGCAGCGCTGAGGGGGACAGGGCCCAAGGGACCCAGTACTTC. The full variable domain, in which reference TRBV29-1 and TRBJ2-5 provide the parts outside the CDR3, is SAVISQKPSRDICQRGTSLTIQCQVDSQVTMMFWYRQQPGQSLTLIATANQGSEATYESGFVIDKFPISRPNLTFSTLTVSNMSPEDSSIYLCSAEGDRAQGTQYFGPGTRLLVL.

This clonotype came up many times. The chain uses TRBV28 and TRBJ2-7; 7 positions match TRBD1. The CDR3 is 14 residues long. Trimming removed 4 bases from V and 4 bases from J; junction bases left unmatched: 7. Germline loops: CDR1 MDHEN, CDR2 SYDVKM. In DNA form, the CDR3 reads TGTGCCAGCAGTTCGACAGGGATGCAGTACGAGCAGTACTTC. It yields the protein CASSSTGMQYEQYF.

This clonotype has only a few counts. This chain connects TRBV5-1 to TRBJ2-3; 9 bases match TRBD1. From germline, CDR1 is SGHRS and CDR2 YFSETQ. The CDR3 length is 14 residues. Trimming cost V 3 bases and J 3 bases; bases outside gene matches: 2. In DNA, the CDR3 is TGCGCCAGCAGCTCCGGACAGGGGACAGATACGCAGTATTTT. As protein: CASSSGQGTDTQYF.